The rows below give T cell receptor beta chains drawn from one sample of a study of cytomegalovirus exposure and HLA in healthy donors. Only in-frame clones appear in the TCRdb table, and some are missing; sequencing was by immunoSEQ multiplex PCR. This table holds more than 150,000 clones, roughly three quarters found once. Material: PBMCs. These receptors originate from a woman in her thirties or forties in good health and CMV-seropositive. The CDR3 runs from the conserved cysteine through the conserved F or W. Fields, in order: clone size, J gene, V gene, D gene, CDR3 protein, CDR3 DNA. The D gene is left open where the match is weak. The listing skips clone size in some rows; elsewhere it reads once, few, many or a size class.

few,TRBJ1-1,TRBV30,TRBD1,CAWSDFRGQQAFF,TGTGCCTGGAGTGACTTTAGGGGACAGCAAGCTTTCTTT
-,TRBJ1-3,TRBV30,-,CAWSAKGLGNTIYF,TGTGCCTGGAGTGCGAAGGGGCTTGGAAACACCATATATTTT
-,TRBJ2-6,TRBV5-1,-,CASSFGGTGANGLTF,TGCGCCAGCAGCTTCGGAGGGACTGGGGCCAACGGCCTGACTTTC
-,TRBJ2-1,TRBV6-6,-,CASSDPGDGEQFF,TGTGCCAGCAGTGACCCAGGGGACGGGGAGCAGTTCTTC
-,TRBJ2-1,TRBV11-1,TRBD2,CASSRPSGGLDEQFF,TGTGCCAGCAGCCGCCCTAGCGGGGGGTTGGATGAGCAGTTCTTC
-,TRBJ2-1,TRBV10-3,TRBD2,CAISSGGAVYNEQFF,TGTGCCATCAGCTCGGGGGGAGCCGTCTACAATGAGCAGTTCTTC
few,TRBJ2-7,TRBV2,-,CASSSRGPYTAQYF,TGTGCCAGCAGTTCCAGGGGCCCATACACGGCGCAGTACTTC
once,TRBJ2-3,TRBV19,-,CASSISTSTDTQYF,TGTGCCAGTAGTATATCCACTAGCACAGATACGCAGTATTTT
once,TRBJ1-1,TRBV15,-,CATSRGQLTNTEAFF,TGTGCCACCAGCAGAGGACAGCTTACGAACACTGAAGCTTTCTTT
-,TRBJ2-1,TRBV6-5,TRBD2,CASSGAPRSRGEQFF,TGTGCCAGCAGCGGGGCCCCTCGCTCGCGGGGGGAGCAGTTCTTC
-,TRBJ2-6,TRBV11-1,-,CASSFSSLGAGANGLTF,TGTGCCAGCAGCTTTTCTAGCTTGGGTGCGGGGGCCAACGGCCTGACTTTC
-,TRBJ1-2,TRBV2,-,CASRSTDNNYGYTF,TGTGCCAGCAGGTCGACAGACAATAACTATGGCTACACCTTC
-,TRBJ1-5,TRBV30,-,CAWSLEGGGNQPQHF,TGTGCCTGGAGTCTTGAAGGAGGGGGCAATCAGCCCCAGCATTTT
-,TRBJ2-5,TRBV6-1,TRBD2,CASSAGGWETQYF,TGTGCCAGCAGCGCGGGGGGGTGGGAGACCCAGTACTTC
-,TRBJ2-7,TRBV19,TRBD2,CASSIGEGYEQYF,TGTGCCAGTAGTATAGGGGAGGGCTACGAGCAGTACTTC
-,TRBJ1-1,TRBV15,-,CATSRKRGNTEAFF,TGTGCCACCAGCAGAAAAAGGGGGAACACTGAAGCTTTCTTT
-,TRBJ1-2,TRBV4-3,-,CASSQLNREYGYTF,TGCGCCAGCAGCCAACTGAACAGGGAGTATGGCTACACCTTC
-,TRBJ1-4,TRBV9,TRBD1,CASSPGGQSNEKLFF,TGTGCCAGCAGCCCCGGGGGACAGAGTAATGAAAAACTGTTTTTT
-,TRBJ2-4,TRBV28,-,CASLQLAKNIQYF,TGTGCCAGCTTACAGCTAGCCAAAAACATTCAGTACTTC
-,TRBJ1-6,TRBV25-1,-,CASSSPGISPLHF,TGTGCCAGCAGCAGTCCAGGGATATCACCCCTCCACTTT
once,TRBJ2-1,TRBV4-3,TRBD2,CASSQESSYRLAGRRAEQFF,TGCGCCAGCAGCCAAGAATCCTCCTATCGACTAGCGGGCCGGCGAGCTGAGCAGTTCTTC
-,TRBJ2-5,TRBV4-3,-,CASSHHWGRTGAETQYF,TGCGCCAGCAGCCACCATTGGGGCCGTACGGGAGCGGAGACCCAGTACTTC
-,TRBJ1-4,TRBV4-3,TRBD1,CASSQEPPGQGVEKLFF,TGCGCCAGCAGCCAAGAACCGCCGGGACAGGGGGTTGAAAAACTGTTTTTT
-,TRBJ1-1,TRBV6-1,TRBD1,CASSGRGRTEAFF,TGTGCCAGCAGCGGCAGGGGGAGAACTGAAGCTTTCTTT
-,TRBJ2-5,TRBV19,-,CASTALGGGGTQYF,TGTGCCAGTACAGCCTTGGGGGGGGGCGGGACCCAGTACTTC
-,TRBJ2-2,TRBV11-3,-,CASSLGSGLRTGELFF,TGTGCCAGCAGCTTAGGCTCAGGTCTTCGGACCGGGGAGCTGTTTTTT
-,TRBJ2-3,TRBV9,TRBD2,CASSGLWGGRNTDTQYF,TGTGCCAGCAGCGGGCTGTGGGGGGGGAGAAACACAGATACGCAGTATTTT
-,TRBJ2-7,TRBV9,-,CASSVGPDRRSYEQYF,TGTGCCAGCAGCGTAGGGCCTGACAGGCGTTCCTACGAGCAGTACTTC
-,TRBJ2-4,TRBV4-3,TRBD2,CASSQTGGNIQYF,TGCGCCAGCAGCCAGACCGGGGGGAACATTCAGTACTTC
once,TRBJ1-2,TRBV2,TRBD1,CASSAVQGQGGYTF,TGTGCCAGCAGTGCAGTACAGGGGCAGGGTGGCTACACCTTC
-,TRBJ2-5,TRBV9,-,CASSVWGQKQETQYF,TGTGCCAGCAGCGTTTGGGGGCAGAAGCAAGAGACCCAGTACTTC
few,TRBJ1-6,TRBV13,-,CASSASRRDSPLHF,TGTGCCAGCAGCGCCAGTAGACGGGATTCACCCCTCCACTTT
few,TRBJ2-1,TRBV4-1,-,CASRLVDSDYNEQFF,TGCGCCAGCAGACTCGTTGACTCTGATTACAATGAGCAGTTCTTC
-,TRBJ2-7,TRBV28,-,CASSPGTASSYEQYF,TGTGCCAGCAGTCCAGGGACTGCGAGCTCCTACGAGCAGTACTTC
-,TRBJ2-6,TRBV2,TRBD1,CASSPPGQVVSGANVLTF,TGTGCCAGCAGCCCTCCGGGACAGGTTGTCTCTGGGGCCAACGTCCTGACTTTC
-,TRBJ1-1,TRBV9,-,CASSVDPGSTEAFF,TGTGCCAGCAGCGTAGACCCGGGGTCCACTGAAGCTTTCTTT
-,TRBJ2-1,TRBV7-2,TRBD2,CASSLALGRYEQFF,TGTGCCAGCAGCTTAGCGCTCGGGAGGTATGAGCAGTTCTTC
-,TRBJ2-2,TRBV19,TRBD1,CATYRDRGSGELFF,TGTGCCACCTACAGGGACAGGGGCTCCGGGGAGCTGTTTTTT
-,TRBJ2-5,TRBV6-6,-,CASSLGGGAVETQYF,TGTGCCAGCAGTCTAGGTGGGGGGGCGGTGGAGACCCAGTACTTC
-,TRBJ2-1,TRBV19,-,CASSIMSGEQFF,TGTGCCAGTAGTATAATGTCCGGTGAGCAGTTCTTC
-,TRBJ2-5,TRBV7-2,TRBD2,CASSTTGTSVPAQKETQYF,TGTGCCAGCAGCACGACCGGGACTAGCGTTCCCGCGCAGAAAGAGACCCAGTACTTC
-,TRBJ1-2,TRBV29-1,-,CSVVQARGGGYTF,TGCAGCGTTGTACAGGCCAGGGGCGGCGGCTACACCTTC
-,TRBJ1-5,TRBV19,-,CASSIDLRSNQPQHF,TGTGCCAGTAGTATAGATCTGAGGAGCAATCAGCCCCAGCATTTT
-,TRBJ1-2,TRBV30,TRBD1,CAWTTGGRGGYTF,TGTGCCTGGACAACAGGGGGAAGGGGTGGCTACACCTTC